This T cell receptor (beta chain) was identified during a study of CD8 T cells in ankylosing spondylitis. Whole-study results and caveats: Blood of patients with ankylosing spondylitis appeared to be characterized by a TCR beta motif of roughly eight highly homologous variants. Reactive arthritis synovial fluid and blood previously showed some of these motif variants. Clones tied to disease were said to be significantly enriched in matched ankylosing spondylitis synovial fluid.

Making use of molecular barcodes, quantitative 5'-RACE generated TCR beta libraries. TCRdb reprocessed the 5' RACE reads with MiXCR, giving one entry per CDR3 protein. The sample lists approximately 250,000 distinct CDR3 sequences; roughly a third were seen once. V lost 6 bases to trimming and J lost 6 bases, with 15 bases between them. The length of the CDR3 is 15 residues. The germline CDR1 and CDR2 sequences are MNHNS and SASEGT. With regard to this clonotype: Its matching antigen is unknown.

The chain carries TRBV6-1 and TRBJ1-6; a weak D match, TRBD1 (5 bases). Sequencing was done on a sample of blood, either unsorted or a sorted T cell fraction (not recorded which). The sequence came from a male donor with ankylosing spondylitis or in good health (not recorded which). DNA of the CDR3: TGTGCCAGCAGGAGAGGGGTTTGGGGTAATTCACCCCTCCACTTT. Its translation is CASRRGVWGNSPLHF.